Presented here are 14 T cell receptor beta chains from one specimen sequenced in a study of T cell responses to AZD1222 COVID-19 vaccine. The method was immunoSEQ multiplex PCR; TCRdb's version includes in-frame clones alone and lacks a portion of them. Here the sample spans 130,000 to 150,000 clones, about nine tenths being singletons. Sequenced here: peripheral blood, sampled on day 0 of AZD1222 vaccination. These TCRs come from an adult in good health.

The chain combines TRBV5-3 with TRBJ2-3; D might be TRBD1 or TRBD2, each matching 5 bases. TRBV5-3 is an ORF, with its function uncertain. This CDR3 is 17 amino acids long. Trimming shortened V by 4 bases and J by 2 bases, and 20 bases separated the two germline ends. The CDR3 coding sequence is TGTGCCAGAAGCCCCCGGCAGGGAGCCTTTTACACAGATACGCAGTATTTT. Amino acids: CARSPRQGAFYTDTQYF.

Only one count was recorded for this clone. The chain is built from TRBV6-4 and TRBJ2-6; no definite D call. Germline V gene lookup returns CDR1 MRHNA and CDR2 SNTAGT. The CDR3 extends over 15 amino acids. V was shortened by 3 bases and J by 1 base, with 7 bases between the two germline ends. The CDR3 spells CASSESESGANVLTF. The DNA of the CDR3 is TGTGCCAGCAGTGAGTCAGAGTCTGGGGCCAACGTCCTGACTTTC.

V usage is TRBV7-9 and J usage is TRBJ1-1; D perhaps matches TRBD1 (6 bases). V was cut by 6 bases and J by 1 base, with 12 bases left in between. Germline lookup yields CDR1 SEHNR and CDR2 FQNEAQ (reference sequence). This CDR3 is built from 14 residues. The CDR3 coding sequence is TGTGCCAGCAGGTTGAGGGGGGCGAACACTGAAGCTTTCTTT. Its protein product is CASRLRGANTEAFF.

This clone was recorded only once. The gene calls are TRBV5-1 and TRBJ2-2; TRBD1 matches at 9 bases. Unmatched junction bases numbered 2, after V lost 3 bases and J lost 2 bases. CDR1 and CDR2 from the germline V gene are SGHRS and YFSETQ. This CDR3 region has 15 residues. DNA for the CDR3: TGCGCCAGCAGCTGGGGACAGGGAAACACCGGGGAGCTGTTTTTT. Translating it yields CASSWGQGNTGELFF.

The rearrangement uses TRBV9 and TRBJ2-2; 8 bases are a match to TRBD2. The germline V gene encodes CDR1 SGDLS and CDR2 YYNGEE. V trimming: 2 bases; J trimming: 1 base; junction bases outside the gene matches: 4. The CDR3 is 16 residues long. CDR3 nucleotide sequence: TGTGCCAGCAGCGTCTCTGCGGGAGGGAACACCGGGGAGCTGTTTTTT. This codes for CASSVSAGGNTGELFF.

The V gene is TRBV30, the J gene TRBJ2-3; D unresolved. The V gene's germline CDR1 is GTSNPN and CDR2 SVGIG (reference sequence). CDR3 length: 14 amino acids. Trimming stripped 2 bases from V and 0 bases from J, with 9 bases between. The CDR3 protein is CAWSFSSSTDTQYF. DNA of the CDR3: TGTGCCTGGAGTTTCTCAAGCAGCACAGATACGCAGTATTTT.

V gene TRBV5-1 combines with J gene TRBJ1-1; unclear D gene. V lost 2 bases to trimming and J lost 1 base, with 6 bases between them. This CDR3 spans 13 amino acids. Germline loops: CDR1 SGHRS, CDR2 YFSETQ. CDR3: CASSFRGNTEAFF. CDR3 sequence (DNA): TGCGCCAGCAGCTTTCGAGGGAACACTGAAGCTTTCTTT. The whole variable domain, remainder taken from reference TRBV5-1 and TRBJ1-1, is KAGVTQTPRYLIKTRGQQVTLSCSPISGHRSVSWYQQTPGQGLQFLFEYFSETQRNKGNFPGRFSGRQFSNSRSEMNVSTLELGDSALYLCASSFRGNTEAFFGQGTRLTVV.

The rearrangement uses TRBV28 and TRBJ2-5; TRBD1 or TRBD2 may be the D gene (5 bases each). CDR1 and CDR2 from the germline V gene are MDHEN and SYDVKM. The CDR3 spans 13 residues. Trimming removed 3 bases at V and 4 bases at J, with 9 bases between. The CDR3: CASSLRGTETQYF. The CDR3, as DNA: TGTGCCAGCAGTTTGAGGGGAACAGAGACCCAGTACTTC.

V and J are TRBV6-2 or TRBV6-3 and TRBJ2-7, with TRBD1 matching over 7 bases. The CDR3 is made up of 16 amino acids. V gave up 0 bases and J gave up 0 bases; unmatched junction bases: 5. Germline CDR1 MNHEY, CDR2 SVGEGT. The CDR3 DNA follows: TGTGCCAGCAGTTACTCTGCCTACAGGGGCTCCTACGAGCAGTACTTC. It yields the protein CASSYSAYRGSYEQYF.

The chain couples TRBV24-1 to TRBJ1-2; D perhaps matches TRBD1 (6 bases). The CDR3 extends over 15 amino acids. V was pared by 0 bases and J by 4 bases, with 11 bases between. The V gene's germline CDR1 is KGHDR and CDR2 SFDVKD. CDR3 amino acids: CATSDLPRDIYGYTF. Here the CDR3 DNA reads TGTGCCACCAGTGATTTGCCCCGGGACATCTATGGCTACACCTTC.

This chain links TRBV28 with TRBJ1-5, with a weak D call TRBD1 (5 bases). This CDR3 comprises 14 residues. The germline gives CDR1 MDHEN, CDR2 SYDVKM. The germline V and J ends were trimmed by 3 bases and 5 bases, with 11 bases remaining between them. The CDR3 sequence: CASSFSRDYQPQHF. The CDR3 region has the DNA TGTGCCAGCAGTTTCTCCCGGGACTATCAGCCCCAGCATTTT.

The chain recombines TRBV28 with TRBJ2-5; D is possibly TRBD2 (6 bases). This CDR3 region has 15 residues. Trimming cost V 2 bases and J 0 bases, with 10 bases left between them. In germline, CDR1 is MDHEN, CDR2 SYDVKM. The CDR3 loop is CASSLRRDYQETQYF. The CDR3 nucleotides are TGTGCCAGCAGTTTAAGGCGGGACTACCAAGAGACCCAGTACTTC.

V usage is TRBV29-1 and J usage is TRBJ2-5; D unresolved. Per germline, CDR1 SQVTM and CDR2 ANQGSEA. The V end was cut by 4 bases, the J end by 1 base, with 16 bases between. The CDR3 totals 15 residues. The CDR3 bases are TGCAGCGTTGTTTCCCGTTGGACGGTCCAAGAGACCCAGTACTTC. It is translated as CSVVSRWTVQETQYF.

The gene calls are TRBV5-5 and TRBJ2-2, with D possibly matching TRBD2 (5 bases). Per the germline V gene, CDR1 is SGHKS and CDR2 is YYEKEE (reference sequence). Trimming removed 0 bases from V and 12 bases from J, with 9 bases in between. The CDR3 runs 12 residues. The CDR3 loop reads CASSLVTGKLFF. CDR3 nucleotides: TGTGCCAGCAGCTTGGTGACGGGGAAGCTGTTTTTT. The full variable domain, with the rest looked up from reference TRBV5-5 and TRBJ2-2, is DAGVTQSPTHLIKTRGQQVTLRCSPISGHKSVSWYQQVLGQGPQFIFQYYEKEERGRGNFPDRFSARQFPNYSSELNVNALLLGDSALYLCASSLVTGKLFFGEGSRLTVL.